This paragraph covers one T cell receptor beta chain sequence. These data belong to a study of blood T cell repertoires in COVID-19. Study summary: Some COVID-19 samples were acute and others convalescent; all came from the United States, Italy and Spain. T cells, B-cell-depleted T cells, or PBMCs provided the cDNA or gDNA that served as material.

Germline V gene lookup returns CDR1 LGHDT and CDR2 YNNKEL (reference sequence). Trimming shortened V by 5 bases and J by 5 bases, and 13 bases separated the two germline ends. There are 14 residues in the CDR3. The table came from immunoSEQ multiplex PCR; TCRdb's copy has only in-frame clones and leaves some out. Of 11,000 or so clones in the sample, approximately 70% are singletons; the top ten hold around 6.6%. The source material was peripheral blood. The rearrangement links TRBV3-1 (or the pseudogene TRBV3-2) to TRBJ2-1; tentative D call: TRBD2 (5 bases). This receptor was identified in a man between 60 and 70 years old with COVID-19, enrolled during active disease. Here the CDR3 reads CASSKWTGHNEQFF. The CDR3 DNA sequence: TGTGCCAGCAGCAAATGGACTGGCCACAATGAGCAGTTCTTC.